These T cell receptor beta chains were read from a single sample in a study of blood T cell repertoires in COVID-19. Only in-frame clones appear in the TCRdb table, and some are missing; sequencing was by immunoSEQ multiplex PCR. The sample carries hundreds of thousands of clones, 85% recorded once. The sequenced sample consisted of peripheral blood. These receptors all come from a human donor in a cohort sampled during active COVID-19. Both conserved end residues are part of each CDR3. The D gene is left open where the match is weak. Part of the rows lack a size; the others show once, few, many or a class for expanded clones.

V	D	J	size	CDR3	DNA
TRBV27	TRBD1	TRBJ2-2	.	CASKGASTGELFF	TGTGCCAGCAAGGGGGCATCGACCGGGGAGCTGTTTTTT
TRBV11-3	.	TRBJ2-2	.	CASSQGLARELFF	TGTGCCAGCAGTCAGGGGCTAGCTCGGGAGCTGTTTTTT
TRBV5-1	.	TRBJ2-2	.	CASSLSYTGELFF	TGCGCCAGCAGCTTGTCCTACACCGGGGAGCTGTTTTTT
TRBV5-1	TRBD2	TRBJ2-7	.	CASSLTGPGLALYEQYF	TGCGCCAGCAGCTTGACAGGACCGGGACTAGCTCTCTACGAGCAGTACTTC
TRBV19	.	TRBJ2-1	.	CASSSSVTAEQFF	TGTGCCAGTAGTTCGTCGGTTACCGCTGAGCAGTTCTTC
TRBV7-2	.	TRBJ1-1	once	CASRPLVKGYGLSSHEAFF	TGTGCCAGCAGACCCCTAGTAAAGGGGTACGGTCTTTCGTCCCACGAAGCTTTCTTT
TRBV19	.	TRBJ2-7	.	CASSIATGAGGFHEQYF	TGTGCCAGTAGTATCGCAACGGGGGCAGGGGGATTCCACGAGCAGTACTTC
TRBV6-6	TRBD1	TRBJ1-3	few	CASRDRAGNTIYF	TGTGCCAGCAGGGACAGGGCTGGAAACACCATATATTTT
TRBV7-9	.	TRBJ2-7	.	CASSRGGAEVYEQYF	TGTGCCAGCAGCAGGGGGGGCGCCGAAGTCTACGAGCAGTACTTC
TRBV6-5	.	TRBJ1-6	.	CASSYVQNSPLHF	TGTGCCAGCAGTTATGTCCAAAATTCACCCCTCCACTTT